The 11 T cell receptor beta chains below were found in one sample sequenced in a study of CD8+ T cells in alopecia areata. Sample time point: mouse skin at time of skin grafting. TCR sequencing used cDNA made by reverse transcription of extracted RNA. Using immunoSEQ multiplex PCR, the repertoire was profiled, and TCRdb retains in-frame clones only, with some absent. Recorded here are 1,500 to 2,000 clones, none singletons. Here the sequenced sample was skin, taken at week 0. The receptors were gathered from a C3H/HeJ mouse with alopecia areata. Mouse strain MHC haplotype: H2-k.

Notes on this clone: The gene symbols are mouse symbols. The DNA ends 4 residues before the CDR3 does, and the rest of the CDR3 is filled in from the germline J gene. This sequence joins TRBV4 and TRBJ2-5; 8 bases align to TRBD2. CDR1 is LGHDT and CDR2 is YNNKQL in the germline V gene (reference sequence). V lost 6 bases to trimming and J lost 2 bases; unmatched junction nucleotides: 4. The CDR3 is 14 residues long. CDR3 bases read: TGTGCCAGCAGTCCGGGACTGGCCCAAGAC. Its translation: CASSPGLAQD. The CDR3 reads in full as CASSPGLAQDTQYF. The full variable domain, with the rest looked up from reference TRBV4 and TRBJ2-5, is ETAVFQTPNYHVTQVGNEVSFNCKQTLGHDTMYWYKQDSKKLLKIMFSYNNKQLIVNETVPRRFSPQSSDKAHLNLRIKSVEPEDSAVYLCASSPGLAQDTQYFGPGTRLLVL.

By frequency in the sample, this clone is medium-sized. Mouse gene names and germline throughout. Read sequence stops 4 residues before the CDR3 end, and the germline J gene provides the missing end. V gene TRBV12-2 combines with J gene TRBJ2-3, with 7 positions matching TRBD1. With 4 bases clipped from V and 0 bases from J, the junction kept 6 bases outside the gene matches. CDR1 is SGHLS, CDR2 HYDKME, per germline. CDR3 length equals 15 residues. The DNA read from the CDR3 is TGTGCCAGCTCAGCCGGGACAGATAGTGCAGAA. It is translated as CASSAGTDSAE. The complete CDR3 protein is CASSAGTDSAETLYF.

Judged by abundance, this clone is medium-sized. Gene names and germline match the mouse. This chain's CDR3 is CASSWDIANSDYTF. The sequenced part of the CDR3 DNA is TGTGCCAGCAGTTGGGACATAGCAAACTCC. The J gene is TRBJ1-2, the V gene TRBV19; a weak D match, TRBD1 (6 bases). Read data end 4 residues before the CDR3 end; the end is taken from the germline J gene. CDR1 is FNHDT, CDR2 SITEND, per germline (reference sequence). V was trimmed by 4 bases and J by 0 bases, leaving 10 bases between them. The CDR3 is 14 amino acids.

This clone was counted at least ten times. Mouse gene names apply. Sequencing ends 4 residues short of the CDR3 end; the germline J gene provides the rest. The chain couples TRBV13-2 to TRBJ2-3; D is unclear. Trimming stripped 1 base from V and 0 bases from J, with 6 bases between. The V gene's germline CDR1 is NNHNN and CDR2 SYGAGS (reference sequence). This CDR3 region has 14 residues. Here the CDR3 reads CASGDTASAETLYF. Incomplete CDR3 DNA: TGTGCCAGCGGTGATACAGCTAGTGCAGAA.

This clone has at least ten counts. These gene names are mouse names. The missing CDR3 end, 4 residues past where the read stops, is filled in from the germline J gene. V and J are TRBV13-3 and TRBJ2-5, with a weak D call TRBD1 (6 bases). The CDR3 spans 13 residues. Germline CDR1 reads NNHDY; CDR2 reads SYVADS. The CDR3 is CASSDRTEDTQYF. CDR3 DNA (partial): TGTGCCAGCAGTGACCGGACAGAAGAC.

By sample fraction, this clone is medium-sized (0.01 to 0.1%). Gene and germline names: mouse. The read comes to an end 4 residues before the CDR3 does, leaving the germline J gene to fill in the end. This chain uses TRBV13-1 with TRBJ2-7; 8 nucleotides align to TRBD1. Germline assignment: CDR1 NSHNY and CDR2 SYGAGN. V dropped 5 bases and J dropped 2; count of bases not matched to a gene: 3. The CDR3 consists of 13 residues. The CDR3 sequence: CASRVQGAYEQYF. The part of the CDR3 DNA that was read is TGTGCCAGCAGAGTACAGGGGGCCTAT.

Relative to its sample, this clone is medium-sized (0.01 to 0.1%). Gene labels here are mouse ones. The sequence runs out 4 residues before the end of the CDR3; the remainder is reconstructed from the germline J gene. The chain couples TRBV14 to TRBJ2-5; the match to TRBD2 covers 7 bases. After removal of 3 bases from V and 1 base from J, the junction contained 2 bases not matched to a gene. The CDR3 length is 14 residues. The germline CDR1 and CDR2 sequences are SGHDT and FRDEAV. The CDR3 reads CASSSDWDQDTQYF. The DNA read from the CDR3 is TGTGCCAGCAGTTCTGACTGGGACCAAGAC.

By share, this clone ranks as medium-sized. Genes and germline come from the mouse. CDR3 region: CASSIRDRGRNTEVFF. The part of the CDR3 DNA that was read is TGTGCCAGCAGTATACGTGACAGGGGGAGGAACACA. The gene calls are TRBV19 and TRBJ1-1; TRBD1 matches at 9 bases. The read falls 4 residues short of the CDR3 end, and the missing part is taken from the germline J gene. Trimming took 1 base from V and 1 from J; bases not matched to a gene: 5. Germline-derived CDR1 and CDR2 are FNHDT and SITEND (reference sequence). The CDR3 covers 16 residues.

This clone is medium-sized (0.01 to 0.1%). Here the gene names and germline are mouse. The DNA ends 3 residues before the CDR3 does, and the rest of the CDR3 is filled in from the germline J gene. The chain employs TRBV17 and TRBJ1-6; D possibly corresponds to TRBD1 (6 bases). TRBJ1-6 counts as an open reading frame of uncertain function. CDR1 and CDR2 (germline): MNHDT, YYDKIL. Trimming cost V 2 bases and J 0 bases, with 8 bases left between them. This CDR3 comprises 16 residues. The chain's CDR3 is CASSRQGNSYNSPLYF. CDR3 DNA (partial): TGTGCTAGCAGTAGACAGGGGAATTCCTATAATTCGCCC.

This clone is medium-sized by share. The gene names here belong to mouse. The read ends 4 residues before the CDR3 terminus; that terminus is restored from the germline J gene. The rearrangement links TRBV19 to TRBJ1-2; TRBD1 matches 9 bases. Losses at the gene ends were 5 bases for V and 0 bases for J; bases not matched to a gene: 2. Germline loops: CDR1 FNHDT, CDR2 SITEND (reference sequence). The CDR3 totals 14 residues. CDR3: CASRGDRANSDYTF. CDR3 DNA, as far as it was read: TGTGCCAGCAGAGGGGACAGGGCAAACTCC.

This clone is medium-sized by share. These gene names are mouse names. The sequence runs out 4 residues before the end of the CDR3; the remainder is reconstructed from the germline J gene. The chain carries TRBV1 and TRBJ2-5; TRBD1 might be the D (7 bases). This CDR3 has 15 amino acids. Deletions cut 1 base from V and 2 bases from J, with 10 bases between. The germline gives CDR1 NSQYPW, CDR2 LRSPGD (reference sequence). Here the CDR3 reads CTCSAARGLQDTQYF. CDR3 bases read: TGCACCTGCAGTGCAGCTAGGGGGCTCCAAGAC.